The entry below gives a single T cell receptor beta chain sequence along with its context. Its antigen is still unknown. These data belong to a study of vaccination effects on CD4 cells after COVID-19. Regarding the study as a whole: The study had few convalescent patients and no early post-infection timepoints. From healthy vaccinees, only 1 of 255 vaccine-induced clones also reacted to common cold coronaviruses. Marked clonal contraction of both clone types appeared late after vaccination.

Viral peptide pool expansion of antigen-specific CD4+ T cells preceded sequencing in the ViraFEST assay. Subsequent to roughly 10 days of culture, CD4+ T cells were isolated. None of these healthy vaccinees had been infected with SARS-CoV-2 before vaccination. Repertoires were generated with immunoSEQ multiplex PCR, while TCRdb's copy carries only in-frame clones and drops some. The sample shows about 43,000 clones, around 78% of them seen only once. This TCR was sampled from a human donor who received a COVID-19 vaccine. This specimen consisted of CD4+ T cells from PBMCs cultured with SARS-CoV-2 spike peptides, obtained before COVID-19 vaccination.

The CDR3 loop is CAWSLQWGETQYF. The CDR3 DNA sequence: TGTGCCTGGAGTCTCCAATGGGGTGAGACCCAGTACTTC. V and J are TRBV30 and TRBJ2-5; D not certain. V shed 2 bases and J shed 5 bases, with 12 bases lying between them. This CDR3 contains 13 residues. The V gene's germline CDR1 is GTSNPN and CDR2 SVGIG (reference sequence).